This T cell receptor (beta chain) is from a study of blood T cell repertoires in COVID-19. The ends were cut back, 2 bases at V and 6 bases at J, with 7 bases in the middle. CDR3 length: 12 amino acids. CDR1 is MDHEN, CDR2 SYDVKM, per germline. As originally analysed: Amplifying reference gene primers gave estimates of nucleated cell counts. Sequencing was performed with immunoSEQ multiplex PCR; in TCRdb, only in-frame clones are kept and a portion is missing. The V and J calls and clone size are taken from that table; D and trimming were inferred from the DNA. Of about 210,000 clones in the sample, 80% to 90% were seen once.

V and J are TRBV28 and TRBJ1-1; no clear D gene. Sequencing used peripheral blood. The origin of this receptor is a woman in her forties or fifties with acute or convalescent COVID-19. This chain's CDR3 is CASSLKYSEAFF. CDR3 DNA sequence: TGTGCCAGCAGTTTAAAGTACTCTGAAGCTTTCTTT.